This T cell receptor (beta chain) is drawn from a study of shared clonotypes between healthy human individuals. Study-wide results and caveats: Blood was the only sampled material, and tissue repertoires likely differ. Researchers found naive subsets generally carried larger estimated richness than memory subsets. Non-shared clonotypes had lower generation probabilities than those shared by all four donors.

CD8 cells regarded as naive lacked CD45RO, were positively chosen for CCR7, and omitted terminally differentiated effector memory CD45RA+ cells. Healthy HIV-negative adults without recent acute infections or vaccinations served as donors. V lost 4 bases, J lost 4 bases, and 11 bases lay in between. The germline V gene has CDR1 MNHEY and CDR2 SMNVEV (reference sequence). This CDR3 is built from 13 residues. The table came from immunoSEQ multiplex PCR; TCRdb's copy has only in-frame clones and leaves some out. The sample yields just over 2,000,000 clones, over 85% seen once. A word on this clone: Its antigen is unidentified. The identical CDR3 is also encoded by other nucleotide sequences in the sample.

Sequencing was carried out using naive CD8+ T cells sorted from blood. The chain uses TRBV27 and TRBJ2-7; no clear D. This clonotype was obtained from a man younger than 35 in good health. The CDR3 loop is CASSYRPAYEQYF. DNA for the CDR3: TGTGCCAGCAGTTACCGACCGGCATACGAGCAGTACTTC.